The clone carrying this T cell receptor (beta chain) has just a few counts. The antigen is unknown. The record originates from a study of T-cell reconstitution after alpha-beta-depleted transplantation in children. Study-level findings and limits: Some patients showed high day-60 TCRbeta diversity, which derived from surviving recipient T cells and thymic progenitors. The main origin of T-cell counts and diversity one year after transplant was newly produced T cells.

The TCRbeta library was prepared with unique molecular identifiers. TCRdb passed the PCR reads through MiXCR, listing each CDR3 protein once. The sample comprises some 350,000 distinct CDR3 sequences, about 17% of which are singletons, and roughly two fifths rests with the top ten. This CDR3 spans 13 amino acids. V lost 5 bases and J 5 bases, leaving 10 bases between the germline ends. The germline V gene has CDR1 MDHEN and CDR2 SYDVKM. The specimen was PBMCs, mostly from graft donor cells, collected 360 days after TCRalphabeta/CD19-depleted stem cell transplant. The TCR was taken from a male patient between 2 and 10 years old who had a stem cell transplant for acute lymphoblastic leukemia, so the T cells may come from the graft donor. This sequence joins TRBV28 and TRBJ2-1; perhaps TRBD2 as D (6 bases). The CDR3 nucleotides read TGTGCCAGCAGTGGCGGGGTAGACAATGAGCAGTTCTTC. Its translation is CASSGGVDNEQFF.